The subject of this entry is one T cell receptor beta chain. Its antigen is not identified. The CDR3 extends over 14 amino acids. J was trimmed by 3 bases and V by 5 bases; bases with no gene match: 7. Germline CDR1 and CDR2: KGHSH and LQKENI. This entry belongs to a study of T cells after posttransplantation cyclophosphamide. General study points: Skin or GI-infiltrating T cells shared few TRB sequences with blood. Later post-transplant blood repertoires were often dominated by donor CD8+ memory clones.

On the day of bone marrow donation, the related graft donor provided peripheral blood. Generated by immunoSEQ multiplex PCR, the TCRdb table keeps only in-frame clones and is missing some. This sample has 7,500 to 9,500 clones, with roughly nine tenths found just once. Specimen: memory CD4+ T cells sorted from PBMCs. The receptor comes from a woman aged 60 to 75 in good health, CMV-negative, and a related stem cell transplant donor. The chain couples TRBV18 to TRBJ2-7; 7 bases agree with TRBD1. CDR3 DNA: TGTGCCAGCTCAACTAGACAGGGTAGCTACGAGCAGTACTTC. This gives the protein CASSTRQGSYEQYF.